The rows below give T cell receptor beta chains drawn from one sample of a study of post-analysis software for immune sequencing data. From the PCR reads, TCRdb called clonotypes with MiXCR, one entry per CDR3 protein. Of more than 450,000 distinct CDR3 sequences listed, roughly 45% are singletons. Specimen: blood. The receptors shown here come from a girl aged 5 to 17 with multiple sclerosis. Each CDR3 is given with its conserved first and last residue. A D gene is named only where the DNA matches it firmly. Size tells how often a clone was seen (once, few, many) or the class of an expanded clone, and some rows leave it out.

TRBV5-1	.	few	TRBJ2-5	TGCGCCAGCAGTGAGGGCGAAGAGACCCAGTACTTC	CASSEGEETQYF
TRBV12-3/TRBV12-4	.	.	TRBJ1-2	TGTGCCAGCAACCTCCCGGGAAGTGGCTACACCTTC	CASNLPGSGYTF
TRBV7-7	.	.	TRBJ2-5	TGTGCTAGCAGCTTAGGCCATGGGGCTAGCAGGGAGCAGTACTTC	CASSLGHGASREQYF
TRBV10-2	.	few	TRBJ2-7	TGCGCCAGCAGTCGAGGACGCCAGACCTACGAGCAGTACTTC	CASSRGRQTYEQYF
TRBV5-8	TRBD2	.	TRBJ2-3	TGTGCCAGCAGCCCCGGGACTAGCGGGTCTAGCACAGATACGCAGTATTTT	CASSPGTSGSSTDTQYF
TRBV5-1	.	few	TRBJ2-1	TGCGCCAGCAGCTTGTATAACGGGCTCAATGCTGGCGATGAGCAGTTCTTC	CASSLYNGLNAGDEQFF
TRBV6-1	TRBD2	few	TRBJ2-7	TGTGCCAGCAGTCTAGCGGAACACTACGAGCAGTACTTC	CASSLAEHYEQYF
TRBV19	.	.	TRBJ1-2	TGTGCCAGTAGTCCCCCGTTATCGGCAGATAACTATGGCTACACCTTC	CASSPPLSADNYGYTF
TRBV10-3	.	.	TRBJ1-5	TGTGCCATCAGTGCAGACAGCCCTCTCAATCAGCCCCAGCATTTT	CAISADSPLNQPQHF
TRBV15	TRBD1	few	TRBJ2-7	TGTGCCACCAGCTTTTTTCATCCCGGGACAGGGGACGAGCAGTACTTC	CATSFFHPGTGDEQYF
TRBV4-2	.	few	TRBJ2-7	TGTGCCAGCAGCCAAAGGGGCACTACCTCGGGGGAGCAGTACTTC	CASSQRGTTSGEQYF
TRBV12-3/TRBV12-4	.	.	TRBJ2-1	TGTGCCAGCAGTTCGACTAGATTCTCCTACAATGAGCAGTTCTTC	CASSSTRFSYNEQFF
TRBV27	.	.	TRBJ2-1	TGTGCCAGCAGTTTACTAGCTAGTCCCAATGAGCAGTTCTTC	CASSLLASPNEQFF
TRBV15	TRBD1	.	TRBJ1-1	TGTGCCACCAGCGGTATCCGGGACAGGACTGAAGCTTTCTTT	CATSGIRDRTEAFF
TRBV20-1	TRBD2	.	TRBJ2-5	TGCAGTGTCACAGGAATTCGCGGGGGGTTCCAAGAGACCCAGTACTTC	CSVTGIRGGFQETQYF
TRBV5-1	.	.	TRBJ2-6	TGCGCCAGCAGCGGGATGGGCCTGGGGTCTGGGGCCAACGTCCTGACTTTC	CASSGMGLGSGANVLTF
TRBV5-1	.	.	TRBJ2-1	TGCGCCAGCAGCTTGGGGGGGATGCGAGAGAATGAGCAGTTCTTC	CASSLGGMRENEQFF
TRBV5-1	.	.	TRBJ2-1	TGCGCCAGCAGCCCAATAGGGGGGAGGGCCTACAATGAGCAGTTCTTC	CASSPIGGRAYNEQFF
TRBV29-1	.	once	TRBJ2-3	TGCAGCGTTCACACGGGAGTTGAGACAGATACGCAGTATTTT	CSVHTGVETDTQYF
TRBV20-1	TRBD2	.	TRBJ2-7	TGCAGTCAGTCCGGGCTAGCGGGATACGAGCAGTACTTC	CSQSGLAGYEQYF
TRBV20-1	TRBD1	.	TRBJ1-2	TGCAGTGCTAGCACCCAGGGGGACTATGGCTACACCTTC	CSASTQGDYGYTF
TRBV5-1	TRBD2	.	TRBJ2-1	TGCGCCAGCAGCTTGGCCGCCGCCGGGGGGGATGAGCAGTTCTTC	CASSLAAAGGDEQFF
TRBV11-3	TRBD1	.	TRBJ1-1	TGTGCCAGCAGCCGTCGACAGGGGGCTGAAGCTTTCTTT	CASSRRQGAEAFF
TRBV7-2	.	.	TRBJ2-5	TGTGCCAGCAGCATGTACCAAGAGACCCAGTACTTC	CASSMYQETQYF
TRBV4-2	.	many	TRBJ1-2	TGTGCCAGCAGCCAAGAGAGGGGGGACTATGGCTACACCTTC	CASSQERGDYGYTF
TRBV4-1	.	few	TRBJ1-4	TGCGCCAGCAGCCCGGGGGGTGGGAATGAAAAACTGTTTTTT	CASSPGGGNEKLFF
TRBV9	.	few	TRBJ2-1	TGTGCCAGCAGCGTAGAGGCCCGCTCGAGTGAGCAGTTCTTC	CASSVEARSSEQFF
TRBV5-5	TRBD1	.	TRBJ2-1	TGTGCCAACAGCCCCCAGGGGGCCTCCTACAATGAGCAGTTCTTC	CANSPQGASYNEQFF
TRBV12-3/TRBV12-4	.	few	TRBJ1-5	TGTGCCAGCAGTCCCGGTCCTTCTCAGCCCCAGCATTTT	CASSPGPSQPQHF
TRBV4-2	.	.	TRBJ2-5	TGTGCCAGCAGCCAAGATACCAGCGTCCAGACCCAGTACTTC	CASSQDTSVQTQYF
TRBV6-1	.	.	TRBJ1-5	TGTGCCAGCAACAATCAGCCCCAGCATTTT	CASNNQPQHF